This TCR beta chain was profiled in a study of T cell responses to AZD1222 COVID-19 vaccine (dated by TCRdb to the early 2020s). Background for the entire study: A total of more than 230 trial participants underwent TCR sequencing, of whom approximately 200 had received two doses of AZD1222 and roughly 26 had received two doses of the MenACWY control vaccine. Enrollment into the trials was organized by age into subgroups of 18-55, 56-69 and 70-plus years, and those subgroups contained roughly 140, 27 and 60 TCR-sequenced participants, respectively. The research as a whole found: Participants were mostly white British, with more females than males. The authors suggested clonal diversity may have been underestimated. Because no day 14 peak-response samples were available, the repertoires could be characterized only after the peak T cell response. Epitopes outside the regions mutated in the B.1.351 and B.1.1.7 variants were reportedly recognized by nearly half of the unique spike-specific TCRs. Spike-specific TCR breadth and depth rose significantly after two AZD1222 doses compared with day 0 and with MenACWY recipients. The 56-69-year group was small, and its depth increase did not reach significance, likely because of low power. CD4 TCRs associated with the vaccine covered the entire spike protein, and the dominant responses were in regions 160-218 and 743-854. Conclusions about previously exposed vaccinees are limited because only six or seven AZD1222 recipients were SARS-CoV-2 seropositive at baseline.

As encoded in the germline V gene, CDR1 is MNHNS while CDR2 is SASEGT. Compared with germline, V lacks 2 bases and J lacks 0 bases; bases without a gene match: 9. The CDR3 sequence holds 17 residues, the cysteine and phenylalanine included. Of the read, only the CDR3 DNA is kept; its 51 bases are in frame from base 1. The sample's time point label is to be understood as: about 28 days (+/-7) after the second vaccine dose. AZD1222 recipients whose second dose came at about 4 weeks and those whose second dose came at about 12 weeks were combined into one group, since spike-specific TCR depth and breadth did not differ between the two schedules. The vaccinee samples were drawn from two UK trials, COV001 and COV002, one of which was a single-blind randomized controlled phase 2/3 trial testing AZD1222 (ChAdOx1 nCoV-19) in healthy adults. For TCRbeta chain sequencing, PBMC samples were collected from trial participants at day 0 and at day 28 after the second dose.

On this clone: The antigen it binds to is not known. Base qualities are not at hand, and no much larger clone is one base apart.

The CDR3 regions of human TCRbeta chains were analyzed by immunosequencing. On the study's bioinformatics: Repertoire TCRs were matched against a reference library of SARS-CoV-2-specific TCRs generated with the MIRA antigen-specificity platform. Breadth was defined as the fraction of unique TCRs that were SARS-CoV-2-associated, and depth was defined as the fraction of total T cells that were SARS-CoV-2-associated. Using the MIRA data, each spike-specific TCR was assigned both to the spike region to which the TCR was reactive and to a CD4 or CD8 class. Log10-transformed breadth and depth values were compared by one-way ANOVA with Sidak's multiple comparisons tests. The table was pulled from immuneACCESS by TCRdb, which kept in-frame rearrangements only. Such tables lose some clones; where checked, under half of the loss comes from unresolved V genes, and the rest has no known cause. The V and J calls and clone size come from that table; D and trimming were worked out from the DNA. The sample table records some 120,000 clones; around 86% of these occur just once. The top ten constitute around 3% of the sample.

The chain is encoded by TRBV6-1 joined to TRBJ2-7, with 8 bases matching TRBD2. This sequence originates from an adult who received the AZD1222 COVID-19 vaccine. Specimen: peripheral blood, collected 28 days after the second AZD1222 dose. The nucleotides read TGTGCCAGCAGTGAACCCGGCGGGGGGAAGAGCTCCTACGAGCAGTACTTC. It encodes CASSEPGGGKSSYEQYF.